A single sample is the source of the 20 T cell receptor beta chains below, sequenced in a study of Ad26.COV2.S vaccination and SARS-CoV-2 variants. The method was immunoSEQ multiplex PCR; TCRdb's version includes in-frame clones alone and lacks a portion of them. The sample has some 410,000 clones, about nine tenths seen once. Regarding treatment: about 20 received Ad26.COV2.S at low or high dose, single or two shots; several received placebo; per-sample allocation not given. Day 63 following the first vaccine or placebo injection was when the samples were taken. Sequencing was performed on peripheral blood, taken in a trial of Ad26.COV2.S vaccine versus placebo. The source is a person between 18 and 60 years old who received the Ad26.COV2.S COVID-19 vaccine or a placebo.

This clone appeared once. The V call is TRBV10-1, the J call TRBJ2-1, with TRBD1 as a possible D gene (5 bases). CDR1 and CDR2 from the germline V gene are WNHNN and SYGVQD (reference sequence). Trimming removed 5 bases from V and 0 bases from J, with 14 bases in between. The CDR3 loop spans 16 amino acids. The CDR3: CASSKIRDGSYNEQFF. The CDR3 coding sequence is TGCGCCAGCAGTAAAATCAGGGATGGCTCCTACAATGAGCAGTTCTTC.

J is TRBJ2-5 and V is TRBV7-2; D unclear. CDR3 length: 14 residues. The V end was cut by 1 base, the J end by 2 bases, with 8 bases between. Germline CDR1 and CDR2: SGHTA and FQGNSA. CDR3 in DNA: TGTGCCAGCAGCTTAGTTCGATCTCAAGAGACCCAGTACTTC. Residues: CASSLVRSQETQYF.

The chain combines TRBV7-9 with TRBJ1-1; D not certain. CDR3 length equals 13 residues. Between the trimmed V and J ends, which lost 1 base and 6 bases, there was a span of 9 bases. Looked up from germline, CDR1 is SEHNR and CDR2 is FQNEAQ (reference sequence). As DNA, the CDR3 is TGTGCCAGCAGCTTAGTGCACGGGGCTGAAGCTTTCTTT. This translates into CASSLVHGAEAFF. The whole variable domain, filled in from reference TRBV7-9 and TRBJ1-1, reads DTGVSQNPRHKITKRGQNVTFRCDPISEHNRLYWYRQTLGQGPEFLTYFQNEAQLEKSRLLSDRFSAERPKGSFSTLEIQRTEQGDSAMYLCASSLVHGAEAFFGQGTRLTVV.

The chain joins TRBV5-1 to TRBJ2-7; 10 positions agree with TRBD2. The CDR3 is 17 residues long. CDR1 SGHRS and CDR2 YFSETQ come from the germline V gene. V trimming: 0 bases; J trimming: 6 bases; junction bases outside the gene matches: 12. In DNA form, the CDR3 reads TGCGCCAGCAGCTTGGTTTCGAGCGGGGGGGCGCGGGGCGAGCAGTACTTC. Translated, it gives CASSLVSSGGARGEQYF.

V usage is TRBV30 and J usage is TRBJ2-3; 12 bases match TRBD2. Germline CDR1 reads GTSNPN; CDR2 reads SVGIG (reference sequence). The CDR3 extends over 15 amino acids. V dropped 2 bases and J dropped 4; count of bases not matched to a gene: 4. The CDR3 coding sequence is TGTGCCTGGAGTCGGCTAGCGGGGGGGCCAGATACGCAGTATTTT. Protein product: CAWSRLAGGPDTQYF.

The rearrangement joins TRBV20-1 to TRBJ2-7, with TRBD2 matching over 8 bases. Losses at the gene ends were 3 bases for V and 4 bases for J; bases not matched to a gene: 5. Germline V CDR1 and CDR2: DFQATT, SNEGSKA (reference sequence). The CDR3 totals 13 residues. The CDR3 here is CSASTSGPYEQYF. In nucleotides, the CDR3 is TGCAGTGCTAGTACTAGCGGCCCATACGAGCAGTACTTC.

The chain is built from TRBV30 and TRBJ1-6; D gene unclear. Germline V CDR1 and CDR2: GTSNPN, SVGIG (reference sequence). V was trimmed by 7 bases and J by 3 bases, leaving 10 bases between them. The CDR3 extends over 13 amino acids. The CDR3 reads CAYGRIYNSPLHF. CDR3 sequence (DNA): TGTGCCTACGGACGGATCTATAATTCACCCCTCCACTTT.

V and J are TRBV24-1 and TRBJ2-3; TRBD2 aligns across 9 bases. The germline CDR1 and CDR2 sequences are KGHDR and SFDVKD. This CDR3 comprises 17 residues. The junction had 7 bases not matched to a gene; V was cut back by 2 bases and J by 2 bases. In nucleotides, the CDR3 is TGTGCCACCAGTGATTACTCCAGCGGGGGGAACACAGATACGCAGTATTTT. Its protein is CATSDYSSGGNTDTQYF.

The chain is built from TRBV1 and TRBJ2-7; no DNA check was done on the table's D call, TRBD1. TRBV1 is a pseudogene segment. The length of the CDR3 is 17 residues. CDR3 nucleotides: TGCACCAGCAGCCAAGATGGGGACAGGAGCCTCGACTACGAGCAGTACTTC. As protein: CTSSQDGDRSLDYEQYF.

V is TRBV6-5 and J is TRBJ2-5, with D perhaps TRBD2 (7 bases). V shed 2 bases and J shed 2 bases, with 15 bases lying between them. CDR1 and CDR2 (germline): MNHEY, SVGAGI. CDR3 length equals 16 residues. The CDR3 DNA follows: TGTGCCAGCAGTTACGGGGGGGCCCGGAGGCAAGAGACCCAGTACTTC. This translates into CASSYGGARRQETQYF.

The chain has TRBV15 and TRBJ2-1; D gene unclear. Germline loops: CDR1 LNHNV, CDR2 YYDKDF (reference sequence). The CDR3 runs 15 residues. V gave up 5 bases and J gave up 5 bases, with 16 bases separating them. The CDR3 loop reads CATSAPLGYDNEQFF. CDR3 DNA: TGTGCCACCAGCGCCCCCCTAGGGTACGACAATGAGCAGTTCTTC.

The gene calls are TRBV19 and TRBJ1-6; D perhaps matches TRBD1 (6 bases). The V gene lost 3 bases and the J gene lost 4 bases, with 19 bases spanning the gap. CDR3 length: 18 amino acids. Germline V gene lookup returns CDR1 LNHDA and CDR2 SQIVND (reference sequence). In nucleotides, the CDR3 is TGTGCCAGTAGTATCAGAGTTACCCGGGACAAATATAATTCACCCCTCCACTTT. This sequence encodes CASSIRVTRDKYNSPLHF.

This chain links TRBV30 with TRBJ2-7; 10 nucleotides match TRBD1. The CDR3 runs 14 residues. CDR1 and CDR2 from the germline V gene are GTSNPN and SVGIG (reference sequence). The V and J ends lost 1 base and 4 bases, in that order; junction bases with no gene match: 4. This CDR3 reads CAWSGGQGFYEQYF. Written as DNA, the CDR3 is TGTGCCTGGAGTGGGGGACAGGGGTTTTACGAGCAGTACTTC.

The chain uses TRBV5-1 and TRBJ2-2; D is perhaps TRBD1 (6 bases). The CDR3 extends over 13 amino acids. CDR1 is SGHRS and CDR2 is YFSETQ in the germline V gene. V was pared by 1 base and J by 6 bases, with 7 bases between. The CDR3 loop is CASSLWGPGELFF. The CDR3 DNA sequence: TGCGCCAGCAGCTTGTGGGGGCCCGGGGAGCTGTTTTTT.

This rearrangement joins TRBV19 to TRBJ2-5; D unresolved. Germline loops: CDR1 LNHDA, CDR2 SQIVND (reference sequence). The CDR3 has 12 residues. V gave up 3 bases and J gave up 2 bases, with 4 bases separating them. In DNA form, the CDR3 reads TGTGCCAGTAGTATGAGTCAAGAGACCCAGTACTTC. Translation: CASSMSQETQYF. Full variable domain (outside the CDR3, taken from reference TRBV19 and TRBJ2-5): DGGITQSPKYLFRKEGQNVTLSCEQNLNHDAMYWYRQDPGQGLRLIYYSQIVNDFQKGDIAEGYSVSREKKESFPLTVTSAQKNPTAFYLCASSMSQETQYFGPGTRLLVL.

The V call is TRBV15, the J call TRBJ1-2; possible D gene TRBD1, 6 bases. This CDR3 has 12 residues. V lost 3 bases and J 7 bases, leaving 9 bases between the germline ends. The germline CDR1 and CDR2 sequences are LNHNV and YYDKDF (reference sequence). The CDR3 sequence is CATSSEQGGYTF. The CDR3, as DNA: TGTGCCACCAGCAGTGAACAGGGTGGCTACACCTTC.

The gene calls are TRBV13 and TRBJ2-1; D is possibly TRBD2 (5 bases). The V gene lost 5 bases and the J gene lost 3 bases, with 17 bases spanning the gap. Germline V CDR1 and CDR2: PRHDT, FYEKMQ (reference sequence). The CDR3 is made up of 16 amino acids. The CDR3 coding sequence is TGTGCCAGCAGCCCCCCGGGAAGCGATCACTACAATGAGCAGTTCTTC. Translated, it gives CASSPPGSDHYNEQFF.

The CDR3 DNA sequence: TGTGCCAGCAGCGAATCCAGGGACACCGGATTGGGAGGCTACACCTTC. It codes for CASSESRDTGLGGYTF. The rearrangement joins TRBV9 to TRBJ1-2; the D gene is possibly TRBD1 (6 bases). There are 16 residues in the CDR3. Trimming left V 3 bases short and J 8 bases short, with 23 bases between. Germline assignment: CDR1 SGDLS and CDR2 YYNGEE.

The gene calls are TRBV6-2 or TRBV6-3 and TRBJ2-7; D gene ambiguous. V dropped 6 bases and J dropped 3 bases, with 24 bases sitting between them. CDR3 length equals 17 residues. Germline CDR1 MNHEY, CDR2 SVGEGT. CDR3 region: CASSGPPVLIGVYEQYF. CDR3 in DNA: TGTGCCAGCAGCGGCCCCCCCGTCCTCATTGGAGTCTACGAGCAGTACTTC.

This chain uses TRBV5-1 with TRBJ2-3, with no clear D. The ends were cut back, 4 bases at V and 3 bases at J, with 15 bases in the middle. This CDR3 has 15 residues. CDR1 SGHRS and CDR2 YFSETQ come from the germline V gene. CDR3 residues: CASSPREQSTDTQYF. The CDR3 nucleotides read TGCGCCAGCAGCCCGCGTGAACAGTCGACAGATACGCAGTATTTT.